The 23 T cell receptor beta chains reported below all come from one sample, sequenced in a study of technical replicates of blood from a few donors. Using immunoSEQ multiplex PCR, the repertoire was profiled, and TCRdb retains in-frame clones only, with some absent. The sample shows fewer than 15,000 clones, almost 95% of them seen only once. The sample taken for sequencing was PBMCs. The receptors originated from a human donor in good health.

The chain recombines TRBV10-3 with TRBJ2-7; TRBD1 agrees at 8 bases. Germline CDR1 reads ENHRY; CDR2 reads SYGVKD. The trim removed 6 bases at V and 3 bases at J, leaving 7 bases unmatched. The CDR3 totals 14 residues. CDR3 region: CAIRNGQGGYEQYF. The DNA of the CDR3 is TGTGCCATCAGAAACGGACAGGGAGGCTACGAGCAGTACTTC.

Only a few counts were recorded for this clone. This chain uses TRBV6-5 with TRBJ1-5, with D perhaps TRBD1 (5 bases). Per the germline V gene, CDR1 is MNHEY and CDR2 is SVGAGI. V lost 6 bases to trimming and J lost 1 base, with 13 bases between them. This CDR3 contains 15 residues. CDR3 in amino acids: CASRGGVGSNQPQHF. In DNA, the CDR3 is TGTGCCAGCAGGGGGGGTGTAGGGAGCAATCAGCCCCAGCATTTT.

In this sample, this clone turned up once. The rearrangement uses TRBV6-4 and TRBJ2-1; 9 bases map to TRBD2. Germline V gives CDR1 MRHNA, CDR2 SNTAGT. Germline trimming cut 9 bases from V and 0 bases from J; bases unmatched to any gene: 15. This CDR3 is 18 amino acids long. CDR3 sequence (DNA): TGTGCCAGTCAAATAGCGGGAGTTCCCCTTAGCTCCTACAATGAGCAGTTCTTC. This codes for CASQIAGVPLSSYNEQFF.

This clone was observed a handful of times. In DNA, the CDR3 is TGTGCCAGCAGTACCGGGACAGCACTCAATCAGCCCCAGCATTTT. Translating it yields CASSTGTALNQPQHF. This rearrangement joins TRBV28 to TRBJ1-5, with 7 nucleotides matching TRBD1. V dropped 5 bases and J dropped 3; count of bases not matched to a gene: 7. CDR3 size: 15 residues. Germline loops: CDR1 MDHEN, CDR2 SYDVKM.

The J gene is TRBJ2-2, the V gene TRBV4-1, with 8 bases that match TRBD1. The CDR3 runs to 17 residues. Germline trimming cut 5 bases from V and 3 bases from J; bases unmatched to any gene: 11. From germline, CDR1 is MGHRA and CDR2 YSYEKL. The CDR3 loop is CASSVDRGRSHTGELFF. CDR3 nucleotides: TGCGCCAGCAGCGTAGACAGGGGAAGGAGTCACACCGGGGAGCTGTTTTTT.

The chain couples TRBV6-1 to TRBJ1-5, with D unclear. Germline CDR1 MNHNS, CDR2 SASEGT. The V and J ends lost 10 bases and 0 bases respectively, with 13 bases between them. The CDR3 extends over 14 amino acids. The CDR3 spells CATLPADSNQPQHF. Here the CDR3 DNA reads TGTGCCACCCTCCCCGCAGATAGCAATCAGCCCCAGCATTTT.

CDR3 coding DNA: TGTGCCAGCAGCGAAATTATAGCGGGAGGGATGTCAGATACGCAGTATTTT. Translation gives CASSEIIAGGMSDTQYF. The V call is TRBV5-4, the J call TRBJ2-3; 11 bases agree with TRBD2. Unmatched junction bases numbered 11, after V lost 4 bases and J lost 4 bases. This CDR3 has 17 residues. The V gene's germline CDR1 is SGHNT and CDR2 YYREEE (reference sequence).

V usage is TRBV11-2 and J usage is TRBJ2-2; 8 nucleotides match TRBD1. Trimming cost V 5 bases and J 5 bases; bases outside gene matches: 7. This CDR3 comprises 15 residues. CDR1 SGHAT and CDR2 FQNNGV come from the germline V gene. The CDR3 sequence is CASSQGAGWTGELFF. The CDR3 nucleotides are TGTGCCAGCAGCCAGGGGGCCGGATGGACCGGGGAGCTGTTTTTT.

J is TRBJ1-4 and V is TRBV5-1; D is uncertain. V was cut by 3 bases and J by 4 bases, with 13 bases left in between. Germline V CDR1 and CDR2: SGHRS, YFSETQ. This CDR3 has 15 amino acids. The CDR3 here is CASSSIGEINEKLFF. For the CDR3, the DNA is TGCGCCAGCAGCTCCATAGGAGAGATTAATGAAAAACTGTTTTTT.

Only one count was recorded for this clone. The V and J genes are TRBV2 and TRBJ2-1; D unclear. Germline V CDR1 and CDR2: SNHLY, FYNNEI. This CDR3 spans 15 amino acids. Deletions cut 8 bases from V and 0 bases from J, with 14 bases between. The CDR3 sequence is CASSQAQGSYNEQFF. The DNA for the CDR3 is TGTGCCAGCTCCCAGGCCCAAGGCTCCTACAATGAGCAGTTCTTC.

The DNA for the CDR3 is TGTGCCAGCAGCTGGGGGGGGGACAATCAGCCCCAGCATTTT. Encoded protein: CASSWGGDNQPQHF. V is TRBV7-9 and J is TRBJ1-5, with D possibly TRBD1 on 5 matching bases. The V gene lost 4 bases and the J gene lost 3 bases, with 10 bases spanning the gap. This CDR3 spans 14 amino acids. CDR1 and CDR2 (germline): SEHNR, FQNEAQ (reference sequence).

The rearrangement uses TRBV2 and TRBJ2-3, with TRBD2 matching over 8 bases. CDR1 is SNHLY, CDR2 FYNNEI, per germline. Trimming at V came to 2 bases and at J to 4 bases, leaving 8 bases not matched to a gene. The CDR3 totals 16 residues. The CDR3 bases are TGTGCCAGCAGTGAATTGGGACTAGGAGCGGCAGATACGCAGTATTTT. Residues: CASSELGLGAADTQYF.

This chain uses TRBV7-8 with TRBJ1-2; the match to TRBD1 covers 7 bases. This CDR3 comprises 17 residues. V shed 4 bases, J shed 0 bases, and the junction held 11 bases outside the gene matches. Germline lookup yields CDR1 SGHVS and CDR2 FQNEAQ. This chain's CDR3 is CASSSQGGPLANYGYTF. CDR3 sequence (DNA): TGTGCCAGCAGCTCCCAGGGGGGACCCTTAGCTAACTATGGCTACACCTTC.

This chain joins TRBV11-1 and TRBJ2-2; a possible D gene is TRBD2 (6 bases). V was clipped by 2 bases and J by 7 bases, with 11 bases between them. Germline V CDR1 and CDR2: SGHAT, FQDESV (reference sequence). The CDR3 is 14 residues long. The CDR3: CASSLRRAVGELFF. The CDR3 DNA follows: TGTGCCAGCAGCTTAAGGAGGGCCGTCGGGGAGCTGTTTTTT.

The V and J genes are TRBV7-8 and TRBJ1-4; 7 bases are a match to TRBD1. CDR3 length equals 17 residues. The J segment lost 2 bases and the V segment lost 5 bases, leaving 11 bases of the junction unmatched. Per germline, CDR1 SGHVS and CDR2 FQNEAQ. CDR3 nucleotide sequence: TGTGCCAGCAGCGCACAACAGGGGCTAGGTACTAATGAAAAACTGTTTTTT. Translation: CASSAQQGLGTNEKLFF.

CDR3 sequence: CASSSRGNSYEQYF. The CDR3 coding sequence is TGTGCCAGCAGCTCCAGGGGCAACTCCTACGAGCAGTACTTC. The rearrangement uses TRBV7-6 and TRBJ2-7; the D gene is possibly TRBD1 (6 bases). Germline CDR1 is SGHVS and CDR2 is FNYEAQ. The CDR3 is 14 residues long. Trimming removed 4 bases at V and 0 bases at J, with 10 bases between.

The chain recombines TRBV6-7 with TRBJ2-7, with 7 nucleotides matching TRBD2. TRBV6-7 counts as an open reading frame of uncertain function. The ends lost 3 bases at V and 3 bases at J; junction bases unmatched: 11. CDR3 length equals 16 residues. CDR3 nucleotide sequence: TGTGCCAGCAGTTATGGGGGGGAAGAGAGGGGCTACGAGCAGTACTTC. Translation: CASSYGGEERGYEQYF.

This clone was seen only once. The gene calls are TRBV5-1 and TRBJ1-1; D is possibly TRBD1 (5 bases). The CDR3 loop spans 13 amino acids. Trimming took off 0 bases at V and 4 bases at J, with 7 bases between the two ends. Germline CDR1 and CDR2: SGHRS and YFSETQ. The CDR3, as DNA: TGCGCCAGCAGCTTGGGGGGCGCCACTGAAGCTTTCTTT. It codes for CASSLGGATEAFF.

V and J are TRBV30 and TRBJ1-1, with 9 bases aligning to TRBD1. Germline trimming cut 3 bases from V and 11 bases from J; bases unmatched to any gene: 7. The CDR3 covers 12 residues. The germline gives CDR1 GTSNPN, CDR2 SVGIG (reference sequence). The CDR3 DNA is TGTGCCTGGAGGGGTACAGGGGGCGATGCTTTCTTT. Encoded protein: CAWRGTGGDAFF.

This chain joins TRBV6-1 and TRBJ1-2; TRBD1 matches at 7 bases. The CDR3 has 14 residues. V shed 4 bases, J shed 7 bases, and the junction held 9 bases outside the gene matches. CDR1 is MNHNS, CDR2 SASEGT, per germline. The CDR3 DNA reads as TGTGCCAGCAGTGGATTTGGGACAGTAACTGGCTACACCTTC. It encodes CASSGFGTVTGYTF.

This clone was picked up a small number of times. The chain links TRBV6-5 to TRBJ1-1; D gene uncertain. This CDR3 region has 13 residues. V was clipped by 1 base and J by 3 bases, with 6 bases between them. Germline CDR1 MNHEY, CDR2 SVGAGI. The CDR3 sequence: CASSYLAHTEAFF. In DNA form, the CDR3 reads TGTGCCAGCAGTTACTTGGCCCACACTGAAGCTTTCTTT.

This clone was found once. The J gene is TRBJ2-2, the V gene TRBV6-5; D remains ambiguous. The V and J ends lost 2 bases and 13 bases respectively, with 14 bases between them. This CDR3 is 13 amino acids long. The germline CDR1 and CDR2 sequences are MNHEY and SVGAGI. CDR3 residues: CASSYERFSVLFF. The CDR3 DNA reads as TGTGCCAGCAGTTACGAGCGCTTCAGTGTGCTGTTTTTT.

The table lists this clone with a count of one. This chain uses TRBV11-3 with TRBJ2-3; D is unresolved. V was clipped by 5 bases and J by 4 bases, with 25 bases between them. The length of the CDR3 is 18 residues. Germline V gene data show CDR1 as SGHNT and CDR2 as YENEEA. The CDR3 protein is CASSHRSDLLGRPDTQYF. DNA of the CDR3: TGTGCCAGCAGCCACCGCTCGGATTTATTGGGCCGACCAGATACGCAGTATTTT.